A single TCR beta chain is shown here with its context. Data came from immunoSEQ multiplex PCR; TCRdb stores just in-frame clones and leaves some out. The sample contains roughly 150,000 clones, roughly 88% of which appear only once. The sample belongs to a study of T cell responses to AZD1222 COVID-19 vaccine. Source: peripheral blood, taken on day 0 of MenACWY control vaccination. The receptor was derived from an adult in good health.

The CDR3 loop is CASSTEGTVGEKLFF. In DNA, the CDR3 is TGCGCCAGCAGTACGGAGGGGACGGTTGGTGAAAAACTGTTTTTT. The chain is built from TRBV5-1 and TRBJ1-4, with D tentatively TRBD1 (5 bases). From germline, CDR1 is SGHRS and CDR2 YFSETQ. The germline V and J ends were trimmed by 5 bases and 7 bases, with 18 bases remaining between them. The length of the CDR3 is 15 residues.